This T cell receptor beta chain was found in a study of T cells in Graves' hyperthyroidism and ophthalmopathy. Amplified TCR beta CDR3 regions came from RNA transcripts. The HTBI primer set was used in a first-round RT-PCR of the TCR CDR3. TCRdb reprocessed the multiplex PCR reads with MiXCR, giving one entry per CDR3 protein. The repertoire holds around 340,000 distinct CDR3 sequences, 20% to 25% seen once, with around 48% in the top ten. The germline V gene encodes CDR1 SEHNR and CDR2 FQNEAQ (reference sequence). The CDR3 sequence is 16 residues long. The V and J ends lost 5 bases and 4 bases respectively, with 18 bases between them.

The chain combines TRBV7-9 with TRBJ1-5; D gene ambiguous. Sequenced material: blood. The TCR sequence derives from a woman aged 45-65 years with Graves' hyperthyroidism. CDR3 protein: CASSQVKGGINQPQHF. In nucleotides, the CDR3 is TGTGCCAGCAGCCAAGTCAAGGGCGGGATTAATCAGCCCCAGCATTTT.